Each of the 10 T cell receptor beta chains below was sequenced from the same sample in a study of cytomegalovirus exposure and HLA in healthy donors. A multiplex PCR was run with 60 Vbeta primers and 13 Jbeta primers. Measured with immunoSEQ multiplex PCR; TCRdb has only the in-frame clones, and not every one. The data show roughly 190,000 clones, around 68% seen once. Sequenced: PBMCs. The receptor set was obtained from a man aged 40-55 years in good health and CMV-seronegative.

The CDR3: CSVQLGGAQYF. As DNA, the CDR3 is TGCAGCGTCCAACTAGGGGGGGCGCAGTATTTT. This chain links TRBV29-1 with TRBJ2-3, with a tentative D call TRBD2 (7 bases). CDR3 length equals 11 residues. The germline V gene has CDR1 SQVTM and CDR2 ANQGSEA. Trimming took off 6 bases at V and 10 bases at J, with 14 bases between the two ends.

The chain is built from TRBV4-1 and TRBJ1-1, with D hard to call. This CDR3 comprises 17 residues. CDR1 MGHRA and CDR2 YSYEKL come from the germline V gene. V was clipped by 4 bases and J by 0 bases, with 18 bases between them. The CDR3 loop reads CASSPTRQRAVNTEAFF. CDR3 nucleotide sequence: TGCGCCAGCAGCCCTACGCGGCAGAGGGCTGTGAACACTGAAGCTTTCTTT.

To note about this clone: The junction does not match germline at one end; this may be a read error. This rearrangement joins TRBV7-9 to TRBJ2-1, with D possibly matching TRBD1 (6 bases). The CDR3 totals 12 residues. Germline lookup yields CDR1 SEHNR and CDR2 FQNEAQ (reference sequence). The CDR3 protein is CSSSRSGDEQFF. The CDR3 nucleotides read TGTTCCAGCAGCCGATCAGGGGATGAGCAGTTCTTC.

The chain uses TRBV7-2 and TRBJ1-3, with unresolved D. Deletions cut 2 bases from V and 0 bases from J, with 8 bases between. Germline CDR1 SGHTA, CDR2 FQGNSA. This CDR3 region has 15 residues. Written as DNA, the CDR3 is TGTGCCAGCAGCTTAACGGGGATCTCTGGAAACACCATATATTTT. Translation gives CASSLTGISGNTIYF.

This chain uses TRBV2 with TRBJ1-5; the D gene is possibly TRBD1 (5 bases). From germline, CDR1 is SNHLY and CDR2 FYNNEI. Trimming shortened V by 2 bases and J by 11 bases, and 19 bases separated the two germline ends. This CDR3 has 15 residues. This CDR3 is CASSELGQGVGSQHF. CDR3 DNA sequence: TGTGCCAGCAGTGAACTGGGGCAGGGTGTTGGATCCCAGCATTTT. The variable domain in full, with the rest retrieved from reference TRBV2 and TRBJ1-5, is EPEVTQTPSHQVTQMGQEVILRCVPISNHLYFYWYRQILGQKVEFLVSFYNNEISEKSEIFDDQFSVERPDGSNFTLKIRSTKLEDSAMYFCASSELGQGVGSQHFGDGTRLSIL.

The rearrangement uses TRBV4-1 and TRBJ2-2; a weak D match, TRBD1 (5 bases). Germline CDR1 is MGHRA and CDR2 is YSYEKL. V was shortened by 3 bases and J by 0 bases, with 14 bases between the two germline ends. CDR3 size: 17 residues. The CDR3: CASSHDRQPSNTGELFF. The DNA for the CDR3 is TGCGCCAGCAGCCATGATCGACAGCCCTCGAACACCGGGGAGCTGTTTTTT.

The CDR3 reads CASRDTSSYNEQFF. The CDR3 DNA sequence: TGTGCCAGCAGGGACACCTCCTCCTACAATGAGCAGTTCTTC. The chain carries TRBV2 and TRBJ2-1; D is perhaps TRBD1 (5 bases). Germline V gives CDR1 SNHLY, CDR2 FYNNEI. This CDR3 has 14 residues. V lost 6 bases to trimming and J lost 0 bases, with 9 bases between them. Drawing the rest from reference TRBV2 and TRBJ2-1, the complete variable domain is EPEVTQTPSHQVTQMGQEVILRCVPISNHLYFYWYRQILGQKVEFLVSFYNNEISEKSEIFDDQFSVERPDGSNFTLKIRSTKLEDSAMYFCASRDTSSYNEQFFGPGTRLTVL.

The CDR3: CASSQGGLWAQYF. The CDR3 coding sequence is TGTGCCAGCAGCCAGGGGGGCCTTTGGGCCCAGTACTTC. J is TRBJ2-5 and V is TRBV7-9; the D gene is possibly TRBD1 (7 bases). Trimming removed 5 bases from V and 9 bases from J, with 16 bases in between. CDR1 and CDR2 from the germline V gene are SEHNR and FQNEAQ (reference sequence). The CDR3 consists of 13 residues.

This chain uses TRBV30 with TRBJ2-1; 8 bases are shared with TRBD2. The CDR3 has 14 amino acids. The V segment lost 0 bases and the J segment 9 bases; nucleotides outside the gene matches: 7. CDR1 is GTSNPN and CDR2 is SVGIG in the germline V gene (reference sequence). CDR3 sequence: CAWSVGAGGGEQFF. CDR3 nucleotides: TGTGCCTGGAGTGTGGGTGCGGGGGGTGGTGAGCAGTTCTTC. Together with reference TRBV30 and TRBJ2-1, the CDR3 gives the full variable domain: SQTIHQWPATLVQPVGSPLSLECTVEGTSNPNLYWYRQAAGRGLQLLFYSVGIGQISSEVPQNLSASRPQDRQFILSSKKLLLSDSGFYLCAWSVGAGGGEQFFGPGTRLTVL.

The chain couples TRBV4-1 to TRBJ1-3; D remains ambiguous. The V end was cut by 1 base, the J end by 2 bases, with 12 bases between. This CDR3 region has 16 residues. Germline V gene data show CDR1 as MGHRA and CDR2 as YSYEKL. The CDR3 DNA reads as TGCGCCAGCAGCCAAGGCCCGCAGGCCACTGGAAACACCATATATTTT. It yields the protein CASSQGPQATGNTIYF.